Shown below are 27 T cell receptor beta chains from a single sample sequenced in a study of blood T cells in healthy people across ages. Primers used in a second PCR of roughly 6 to 11 cycles were a sample-barcoded 5' primer and a J-beta primer mix. TCRdb re-derived calls from the 5' RACE reads in MiXCR, one entry per CDR3 protein. Of roughly 800,000 distinct CDR3 sequences in the sample, around 25% are singletons; the top ten hold under 3%. These data also formed part of another study, on T cells of mothers and their children.

The sequencing sample was made of blood. These receptors all stem from a boy younger than 18 in good health.

This chain links TRBV7-2 with TRBJ2-3; tentatively, D is TRBD1 (7 bases). Trimming cost V 6 bases and J 9 bases, with 16 bases left between them. CDR3 length: 13 amino acids. Looked up from germline, CDR1 is SGHTA and CDR2 is FQGNSA. In nucleotides, the CDR3 is TGTGCCAGCAGGATCGGACAGGAGGGAACGCAGTATTTT. It is translated as CASRIGQEGTQYF. Based on the CDR3 plus reference TRBV7-2 and TRBJ2-3, the full variable domain is GAGVSQSPSNKVTEKGKDVELRCDPISGHTALYWYRQSLGQGLEFLIYFQGNSAPDKSGLPSDRFSAERTGGSVSTLTIQRTQQEDSAVYLCASRIGQEGTQYFGPGTRLTVL.

This chain connects TRBV5-1 to TRBJ1-1; 11 bases are shared with TRBD1. The CDR3 contains 16 residues. In germline, CDR1 is SGHRS, CDR2 YFSETQ. With V trimmed by 2 bases and J by 0 bases, 3 bases remained unmatched. This chain's CDR3 is CASSFGQGALNTEAFF. CDR3 nucleotide sequence: TGCGCCAGCAGCTTTGGACAGGGGGCGTTGAACACTGAAGCTTTCTTT. The full variable domain, with the rest looked up from reference TRBV5-1 and TRBJ1-1, is KAGVTQTPRYLIKTRGQQVTLSCSPISGHRSVSWYQQTPGQGLQFLFEYFSETQRNKGNFPGRFSGRQFSNSRSEMNVSTLELGDSALYLCASSFGQGALNTEAFFGQGTRLTVV.

With respect to this clonotype: The junction departs from the called germline gene at one end, perhaps through a read error. This rearrangement joins TRBV27 to TRBJ1-2, with no clear D. The CDR3 totals 14 residues. The germline V gene encodes CDR1 MNHEY and CDR2 SMNVEV (reference sequence). CDR3 bases: TGCGCCAGCAGTTTGAAAGCGGGGAGGTATGGCTACACCTTC. It specifies CASSLKAGRYGYTF.

The sample holds a few counts of this clonotype. The chain combines TRBV6-5 with TRBJ2-3, with TRBD2 matching 10 bases. The trim removed 0 bases at V and 2 bases at J, leaving 5 bases unmatched. The CDR3 has 17 residues. Germline V gives CDR1 MNHEY, CDR2 SVGAGI. CDR3 bases: TGTGCCAGCAGTTACTCCTTAGCGGGGGGTCTCACAGATACGCAGTATTTT. Residues: CASSYSLAGGLTDTQYF.

This clonotype was recorded at least ten times. The chain uses TRBV5-1 and TRBJ1-6; 11 nucleotides line up with TRBD1. Trimming at V came to 4 bases and at J to 7 bases, leaving 4 bases not matched to a gene. The CDR3 contains 15 residues. CDR1 and CDR2 from the germline V gene are SGHRS and YFSETQ. In nucleotides, the CDR3 is TGCGCCAGCAGCCGGGACAGGGGGAGCAATTCACCCCTCCACTTT. It yields the protein CASSRDRGSNSPLHF.

This clonotype showed up just a few times. This rearrangement joins TRBV6-5 to TRBJ2-7; perhaps TRBD1 as D (5 bases). The V gene's germline CDR1 is MNHEY and CDR2 SVGAGI. Trimming pared 0 bases from V and 4 bases from J, leaving 10 bases between. The CDR3 length is 14 residues. The CDR3 loop is CASSYSQGPYEQYF. CDR3 bases: TGTGCCAGCAGTTACTCGCAGGGTCCTTACGAGCAGTACTTC.

To note about this clonotype: Just one base apart from a much larger clone, this may be a read error. This rearrangement joins TRBV12-3 or TRBV12-4 to TRBJ2-3; 9 bases agree with TRBD2. V shed 3 bases and J 4 bases; nucleotides not matched to a gene: 8. CDR3 size: 16 residues. CDR3 in amino acids: CASSLGAGGAADTQYF. In DNA form, the CDR3 reads TGTGCCAGCAGTTTGGGGGCGGGGGGGGCGGCAGATACGCAGTATTTT.

The V call is TRBV4-1, the J call TRBJ1-3; TRBD1 aligns across 8 bases. This CDR3 region has 17 residues. Germline values: CDR1 MGHRA, CDR2 YSYEKL. The ends lost 0 bases at V and 0 bases at J; junction bases unmatched: 4. The CDR3 spells CASSQETGGFSGNTIYF. CDR3 nucleotides: TGCGCCAGCAGCCAAGAAACAGGGGGTTTCTCTGGAAACACCATATATTTT.

The chain couples TRBV7-8 to TRBJ1-1; TRBD1 matches at 7 bases. The CDR3 has 16 amino acids. Germline assignment: CDR1 SGHVS and CDR2 FQNEAQ. The V segment lost 6 bases and the J segment 0 bases; nucleotides outside the gene matches: 10. DNA of the CDR3: TGTGCCAGCAGTAGCAGCCGGACAGGAATGAACACTGAAGCTTTCTTT. This gives the protein CASSSSRTGMNTEAFF.

The chain joins TRBV20-1 to TRBJ2-5, with TRBD1 matching 8 bases. The germline V gene encodes CDR1 DFQATT and CDR2 SNEGSKA (reference sequence). Unmatched junction bases numbered 12, after V lost 2 bases and J lost 7 bases. The CDR3 consists of 15 residues. The CDR3 loop reads CSARNSDRVGGTQYF. Here the CDR3 DNA reads TGCAGTGCTAGAAACTCGGACAGGGTTGGTGGGACCCAGTACTTC.

This clonotype was counted between two and nine times. The chain recombines TRBV3-1 with TRBJ2-5, with D maybe TRBD2 (6 bases). The germline V and J ends were trimmed by 2 bases and 7 bases, with 11 bases remaining between them. The CDR3 has 13 residues. Looked up from germline, CDR1 is LGHDT and CDR2 is YNNKEL (reference sequence). The CDR3 DNA is TGTGCCAGCAGCCAAACCAGGGAGGCGACCCAGTACTTC. This translates into CASSQTREATQYF.

This clonotype was picked up a small number of times. This chain links TRBV5-4 with TRBJ2-5; D is undetermined. CDR3 length equals 14 residues. V was shortened by 4 bases and J by 7 bases, with 17 bases between the two germline ends. Germline lookup yields CDR1 SGHNT and CDR2 YYREEE (reference sequence). The CDR3 sequence: CASSPSVGMATQYF. Written as DNA, the CDR3 is TGTGCCAGCAGCCCGTCGGTGGGAATGGCGACCCAGTACTTC.

V and J are TRBV6-5 and TRBJ2-5, with a tentative D call TRBD2 (7 bases). The CDR3 loop spans 14 amino acids. V gave up 6 bases and J gave up 1 base, with 12 bases separating them. Germline V lookup: CDR1 MNHEY, CDR2 SVGAGI. The CDR3 loop reads CASRRGGSQETQYF. The CDR3 DNA sequence: TGTGCCAGCAGGAGGGGGGGCAGCCAAGAGACCCAGTACTTC.

The genes are TRBV9 and TRBJ2-1; TRBD1 aligns across 11 bases. The J segment lost 9 bases and the V segment lost 0 bases, leaving 5 bases of the junction unmatched. CDR1 and CDR2 (germline): SGDLS, YYNGEE. The CDR3 consists of 15 residues. The chain's CDR3 is CASSVGGTGGSEQFF. The CDR3 nucleotides are TGTGCCAGCAGCGTAGGGGGGACAGGGGGAAGTGAGCAGTTCTTC. Looking up the rest from reference TRBV9 and TRBJ2-1 gives the full variable domain: DSGVTQTPKHLITATGQRVTLRCSPRSGDLSVYWYQQSLDQGLQFLIQYYNGEERAKGNILERFSAQQFPDLHSELNLSSLELGDSALYFCASSVGGTGGSEQFFGPGTRLTVL.

This clonotype was counted a few times. The CDR3 region is CASSQDSEAQETQYF. For the CDR3, the DNA is TGTGCCAGCAGCCAAGATTCAGAGGCCCAAGAGACCCAGTACTTC. The rearrangement links TRBV3-1 to TRBJ2-5; D not certain. V gave up 0 bases and J gave up 1 base, with 9 bases separating them. CDR1 and CDR2 from the germline V gene are LGHDT and YNNKEL (reference sequence). The CDR3 spans 15 residues.

On this clonotype itself: As the CDR3 is not closed by the conserved phenylalanine or tryptophan, this likely results from a read error. V usage is TRBV7-9 and J usage is TRBJ2-1, with 8 bases lining up with TRBD2. The CDR3 sequence is 15 residues long. Losses at the gene ends were 4 bases for V and 3 bases for J; bases not matched to a gene: 5. Germline lookup yields CDR1 SEHNR and CDR2 FQNEAQ (reference sequence). The CDR3 loop reads CASSYLAGGYNEQFL. Here the CDR3 DNA reads TGTGCCAGCAGCTATCTCGCGGGGGGCTACAATGAGCAGTTCCTC.

This clonotype was observed a handful of times. This chain uses TRBV4-1 with TRBJ2-7; no definite D call. This CDR3 contains 12 residues. Trimming removed 3 bases from V and 6 bases from J, with 9 bases in between. Germline assignment: CDR1 MGHRA and CDR2 YSYEKL. The CDR3 loop reads CASSQGISEQYF. The CDR3 region has the DNA TGCGCCAGCAGCCAGGGAATCTCCGAGCAGTACTTC.

Concerning this clonotype itself: An end of the junction does not agree with germline; a read error may underlie this. The chain uses TRBV20-1 and TRBJ2-5, with a possible D match to TRBD2 (7 bases). CDR1 and CDR2 from the germline V gene are DFQATT and SNEGSKA (reference sequence). The CDR3 runs to 15 residues. The CDR3 bases are TGCAGTGCACCCGAGGGCGGGGGCCTCCAAGAGACCCTGTACTTC. Residues: CSAPEGGGLQETLYF.

This clonotype was seen more than once but under ten times. The chain recombines TRBV7-2 with TRBJ2-7, with 9 bases that match TRBD1. Germline V gene sequence: CDR1 SGHTA, CDR2 FQGNSA. There are 13 residues in the CDR3. Losses at the gene ends were 5 bases for V and 6 bases for J; bases not matched to a gene: 5. CDR3 DNA: TGTGCCAGCAGCGGCTACAGGGGGCGCGAGCAGTACTTC. This encodes CASSGYRGREQYF. Supplemented by reference TRBV7-2 and TRBJ2-7, the full variable domain reads GAGVSQSPSNKVTEKGKDVELRCDPISGHTALYWYRQSLGQGLEFLIYFQGNSAPDKSGLPSDRFSAERTGGSVSTLTIQRTQQEDSAVYLCASSGYRGREQYFGPGTRLTVT.

This clonotype has at least ten counts. The J gene is TRBJ2-2, the V gene TRBV6-6, with TRBD2 matching 8 bases. The CDR3 has 16 residues. The V segment lost 0 bases and the J segment 6 bases; nucleotides outside the gene matches: 6. Germline V CDR1 and CDR2: MNHNY, SVGAGI (reference sequence). Here the CDR3 DNA reads TGTGCCAGCAGTTACTCAAAGCGGGGGCCCCCCGGGGAGCTGTTTTTT. Protein: CASSYSKRGPPGELFF.

This rearrangement joins TRBV7-7 to TRBJ2-5; no firm D call. This CDR3 is built from 16 residues. CDR1 and CDR2 from the germline V gene are SSHAT and FNYEAQ (reference sequence). V gave up 2 bases and J gave up 0 bases, with 13 bases separating them. The CDR3 loop reads CASSLLATPDQETQYF. The CDR3 coding sequence is TGTGCCAGCAGCTTATTGGCTACCCCAGACCAAGAGACCCAGTACTTC.

This clonotype has more than one count but fewer than ten. The chain recombines TRBV5-8 with TRBJ1-2; D ambiguous. V was cut by 1 base and J by 4 bases, with 14 bases left in between. The CDR3 consists of 15 residues. Per the germline V gene, CDR1 is SGHTS and CDR2 is YDEGEE. This CDR3 reads CASSLSRGLSYGYTF. CDR3 sequence (DNA): TGTGCCAGCAGCTTGTCCCGGGGTCTGAGCTATGGCTACACCTTC.

This clonotype appeared a few times. The V gene is TRBV7-2, the J gene TRBJ1-2; no firm D call. V lost 5 bases and J 0 bases, leaving 16 bases between the germline ends. Per the germline V gene, CDR1 is SGHTA and CDR2 is FQGNSA. The CDR3 runs 16 residues. CDR3 coding DNA: TGTGCCAGCAGCCCCCTGACCCTGGTCGCTAACTATGGCTACACCTTC. This gives the protein CASSPLTLVANYGYTF.

This chain's CDR3 is CASSQDGLGGLNEQFF. DNA for the CDR3: TGCGCCAGCAGCCAAGATGGATTAGGAGGGTTAAATGAGCAGTTCTTC. V gene TRBV4-3 combines with J gene TRBJ2-1; D perhaps matches TRBD2 (6 bases). This CDR3 contains 16 residues. Germline CDR1 reads LGHNA; CDR2 reads YSLEER. Trimming stripped 0 bases from V and 7 bases from J, with 16 bases between.

This clonotype was detected only a few times. The gene calls are TRBV20-1 and TRBJ2-5, with D perhaps given as TRBD1 or TRBD2 (5 bases each). CDR3 size: 14 residues. Trimming removed 0 bases from V and 0 bases from J, with 8 bases in between. From germline, CDR1 is DFQATT and CDR2 SNEGSKA (reference sequence). In DNA, the CDR3 is TGCAGTGCTAGAGAGGGGGTCTACCAAGAGACCCAGTACTTC. This gives the protein CSAREGVYQETQYF.

V usage is TRBV6-5 and J usage is TRBJ1-4; D is perhaps TRBD1 (6 bases). The germline V gene encodes CDR1 MNHEY and CDR2 SVGAGI. The V end was cut by 0 bases, the J end by 6 bases, with 8 bases between. The CDR3 totals 14 residues. The CDR3 here is CASSYSRGYEKLFF. The CDR3 coding sequence is TGTGCCAGCAGTTACTCAAGGGGGTATGAAAAACTGTTTTTT.

The V call is TRBV12-3 or TRBV12-4, the J call TRBJ2-1; TRBD1 matches 10 bases. The tail of the sequence fits TRBJ2-5 better, so the J call may be wrong. This CDR3 is 15 amino acids long. Written as DNA, the CDR3 is TGTGCCAGCAGTTTATGGGGGACAGGGGTAGAGACCCAGTACTTC. Translation gives CASSLWGTGVETQYF.